The 26 T cell receptor beta chains given below trace back to one sample, sequenced in a study of monozygotic twins with inflammatory bowel disease. TCRdb reprocessed the 5' RACE reads; each CDR3 protein has one entry and no DNA is given. This sample's clone table lists just over 300,000 distinct CDR3 sequences. Specimen: blood. All receptors derive from a human donor with ulcerative colitis or Crohn's disease, or a healthy co-twin of an affected twin (not recorded which).

This sequence joins TRBV29-1 and TRBJ1-2; TCRdb proposes TRBD1, but this gene call is untestable without DNA. Germline V gives CDR1 SQVTM, CDR2 ANQGSEA. The CDR3 runs 12 residues. The CDR3 loop is CSSRDGNYGYTF.

The chain combines TRBV20-1 with TRBJ2-4; without DNA, the TCRdb call of TRBD1 cannot be checked. Germline CDR1 DFQATT, CDR2 SNEGSKA (reference sequence). The CDR3 loop spans 15 amino acids. CDR3 amino acids: CSARGDRGAKNIQYF.

The chain recombines TRBV28 with TRBJ1-6. The CDR3 consists of 11 residues. Germline CDR1 MDHEN, CDR2 SYDVKM. The CDR3 region is CASSLSPPLHF.

The chain joins TRBV5-1 to TRBJ2-3; TCRdb outputs TRBD1, but without DNA this stays unchecked. Per the germline V gene, CDR1 is SGHRS and CDR2 is YFSETQ. This CDR3 has 14 residues. CDR3 loop: CASRGTASTDTQYF.

This chain uses TRBV20-1 with TRBJ2-1; checking the TCRdb D call of TRBD2 is not possible without DNA. Germline V CDR1 and CDR2: DFQATT, SNEGSKA (reference sequence). The CDR3 has 17 amino acids. The CDR3 sequence is CSARDWLAGGLWDEQFF.

The rearrangement uses TRBV27 and TRBJ2-2; the D gene TCRdb calls, TRBD2, cannot be checked with no DNA. CDR3 size: 17 residues. Looked up from germline, CDR1 is MNHEY and CDR2 is SMNVEV (reference sequence). The CDR3 here is CASSSLLAIRGTGELFF.

This chain connects TRBV6-5 to TRBJ2-2; there is no DNA to check the TCRdb D call of TRBD1. The CDR3 consists of 15 residues. Germline CDR1 is MNHEY and CDR2 is SVGAGI. The CDR3 sequence: CASSYEGPNTGELFF.

V is TRBV7-2 and J is TRBJ2-1. Germline loops: CDR1 SGHTA, CDR2 FQGNSA. The length of the CDR3 is 15 residues. The chain's CDR3 is CASSWRIKTYNEQFF.

The V call is TRBV11-2, the J call TRBJ2-1; lacking DNA, the TRBD1 call made by TCRdb goes unchecked. CDR3 length equals 21 residues. Looked up from germline, CDR1 is SGHAT and CDR2 is FQNNGV. The CDR3 here is CASSQKKGGSNYKGYYNEQFF.

This chain joins TRBV24-1 and TRBJ2-3; no DNA is available, so the TRBD1 call from TCRdb remains unchecked. The germline CDR1 and CDR2 sequences are KGHDR and SFDVKD. The CDR3 has 16 residues. The CDR3 reads CATSDKGTGYTDTQYF.

The CDR3: CASSGTGSKKTEAFF. V usage is TRBV7-9 and J usage is TRBJ1-1; TCRdb lists TRBD1, though no DNA is available to test this call. The germline CDR1 and CDR2 sequences are SEHNR and FQNEAQ (reference sequence). This CDR3 region has 15 residues.

V usage is TRBV18 and J usage is TRBJ2-3; TCRdb outputs TRBD2, but without DNA this stays unchecked. Germline-derived CDR1 and CDR2 are KGHSH and LQKENI. There are 17 residues in the CDR3. Here the CDR3 reads CASSPGEAGVGTDTQYF.

The rearrangement uses TRBV6-2 or TRBV6-3 and TRBJ2-7; TCRdb returns TRBD2, unconfirmable since there is no DNA. The CDR3 is 14 amino acids. The V gene's germline CDR1 is MNHEY and CDR2 SVGEGT. The CDR3 sequence: CASSYIGLAVEQYF.

The rearrangement links TRBV6-5 to TRBJ1-2. The CDR3 has 13 residues. Germline lookup yields CDR1 MNHEY and CDR2 SVGAGI. The CDR3 reads CASSYSLRDGYTF.

The chain is built from TRBV27 and TRBJ2-7; TCRdb reports TRBD2, a call that lacks DNA to check it against. The germline gives CDR1 MNHEY, CDR2 SMNVEV (reference sequence). CDR3 size: 14 residues. The chain's CDR3 is CASRGTSGVYEQYF.

The chain has TRBV7-2 and TRBJ1-3. The CDR3 totals 14 residues. Germline-derived CDR1 and CDR2 are SGHTA and FQGNSA. This chain's CDR3 is CASSGGGAGNTIYF. Based on the CDR3 plus reference TRBV7-2 and TRBJ1-3, the full variable domain is GAGVSQSPSNKVTEKGKDVELRCDPISGHTALYWYRQSLGQGLEFLIYFQGNSAPDKSGLPSDRFSAERTGGSVSTLTIQRTQQEDSAVYLCASSGGGAGNTIYFGEGSWLTVV.

CDR3 in amino acids: CSAGSLETWEQYF. The chain uses TRBV20-1 and TRBJ2-7. This CDR3 is built from 13 residues. Germline V gene sequence: CDR1 DFQATT, CDR2 SNEGSKA (reference sequence).

This chain links TRBV7-8 with TRBJ1-6; no DNA is available, so the TRBD1 call from TCRdb remains unchecked. Germline loops: CDR1 SGHVS, CDR2 FQNEAQ. The CDR3 covers 14 residues. The CDR3 sequence is CASSLQGNNSPLHF.

The CDR3 sequence is CASRLSGTGTGELFF. The chain combines TRBV3-1 with TRBJ2-2; TCRdb's D call, TRBD1, is unchecked because there is no DNA. Germline CDR1 reads LGHDT; CDR2 reads YNNKEL (reference sequence). The CDR3 is 15 residues long.

The V call is TRBV19, the J call TRBJ2-4. Per the germline V gene, CDR1 is LNHDA and CDR2 is SQIVND (reference sequence). The CDR3 consists of 13 residues. CDR3: CARYLLAKNIQYF.

The chain carries TRBV7-3 and TRBJ2-5; TCRdb names TRBD1, which stays unverified in the absence of DNA. Germline V gives CDR1 SGHTA, CDR2 FQGTGA. This CDR3 has 15 amino acids. CDR3 protein: CASSLPESGQETQYF.

This chain joins TRBV6-2 or TRBV6-3 and TRBJ2-6. The germline gives CDR1 MNHEY, CDR2 SVGEGT. This CDR3 has 14 residues. The CDR3 sequence: CASTTHSGANVLTF.

J is TRBJ2-7 and V is TRBV6-1; TCRdb's D call, TRBD1, is unchecked because there is no DNA. This CDR3 is built from 13 residues. CDR1 and CDR2 from the germline V gene are MNHNS and SASEGT. The CDR3: CAGRSGQSYEQYF.

V usage is TRBV19 and J usage is TRBJ2-7; TCRdb calls TRBD1, which cannot be checked without DNA. The CDR3 totals 14 residues. The germline gives CDR1 LNHDA, CDR2 SQIVND (reference sequence). The CDR3 loop reads CASSWGQGSYEQYF.

V gene TRBV10-3 combines with J gene TRBJ2-1; the D call of TRBD2 rests on TCRdb alone, since no DNA is present to check it. Per germline, CDR1 ENHRY and CDR2 SYGVKD. The CDR3 is 12 amino acids. CDR3: CAIGALSGEQFF.

The genes are TRBV5-1 and TRBJ1-1; TCRdb lists TRBD1, though no DNA is available to test this call. The germline gives CDR1 SGHRS, CDR2 YFSETQ. There are 13 residues in the CDR3. CDR3 sequence reads: CASSLGQGGMAFF.